This entry lists 3 T cell receptor beta chains sequenced from one sample in a study of blood T cell repertoires in COVID-19. Using immunoSEQ multiplex PCR, the repertoire was profiled, and TCRdb retains in-frame clones only, with some absent. The sample holds about 330,000 clones, roughly 90% seen once. The sample comprised peripheral blood. These receptors all stem from a woman aged 45-65 years with active or convalescent COVID-19.

J is TRBJ2-7 and V is TRBV11-1; 8 bases agree with TRBD1. The length of the CDR3 is 12 residues. V was clipped by 5 bases and J by 5 bases; unmatched bases: 2. CDR1 and CDR2 from the germline V gene are SGHAT and FQDESV (reference sequence). The CDR3 DNA reads as TGTGCCAGCAGCCCGACAGGGGACGAGCAGTACTTC. This sequence encodes CASSPTGDEQYF.

V and J are TRBV19 and TRBJ2-7; 7 bases are shared with TRBD1. Germline CDR1 reads LNHDA; CDR2 reads SQIVND (reference sequence). The CDR3 is 13 amino acids. Trimming took 4 bases from V and 3 from J; bases not matched to a gene: 3. The CDR3 reads CASSNRGDYEQYF. CDR3 DNA sequence: TGTGCCAGTAGTAACAGGGGAGACTACGAGCAGTACTTC.

The chain joins TRBV30 to TRBJ1-1; 12 bases line up with TRBD1. This CDR3 spans 12 amino acids. Germline CDR1 GTSNPN, CDR2 SVGIG (reference sequence). V shed 8 bases and J 6 bases; nucleotides not matched to a gene: 4. CDR3 coding DNA: TGTGCCAGGGACAGGGGGCTTTCTGAAGCTTTCTTT. This gives the protein CARDRGLSEAFF.